The next 24 T cell receptor beta chains were all read from a single sample in a study of response to subunit inactivated influenza vaccine. A single record per CDR3 protein comes from TCRdb applying MiXCR to the RT-PCR reads. The sample includes about 480,000 distinct CDR3 sequences, roughly 27% seen only once; the top ten take 1.5% to 2%. The sample consisted of CD4+ T cells sorted from PBMCs, taken 4 to 6 days after vaccination. These receptors all come from a man aged 45-60 years who received an inactivated influenza vaccine.

This clonotype was counted at least ten times. The CDR3 spells CASSWTGSNTGELFF. Here the CDR3 DNA reads TGCGCCAGCAGCTGGACAGGGAGCAACACCGGGGAGCTGTTTTTT. The chain joins TRBV5-1 to TRBJ2-2; 8 bases are a match to TRBD1. Per the germline V gene, CDR1 is SGHRS and CDR2 is YFSETQ. Trimming took 3 bases from V and 2 from J; bases not matched to a gene: 3. The length of the CDR3 is 15 residues.

This chain connects TRBV29-1 to TRBJ2-7; TRBD2 might be the D (6 bases). CDR1 SQVTM and CDR2 ANQGSEA come from the germline V gene. V gave up 6 bases and J gave up 5 bases, with 17 bases separating them. The CDR3 has 13 residues. For the CDR3, the DNA is TGCAGCGTGGGGGGACGGGCCCGACACGAGCAGTACTTC. Protein: CSVGGRARHEQYF.

The rearrangement joins TRBV6-6 to TRBJ2-7; possibly TRBD1 for D (6 bases). CDR3 length: 12 residues. Germline loops: CDR1 MNHNY, CDR2 SVGAGI (reference sequence). Trimming pared 2 bases from V and 7 bases from J, leaving 9 bases between. The CDR3 nucleotides are TGTGCCAGCAGTTACCCGAGGGGGGAGCAGTACTTC. Residues: CASSYPRGEQYF.

The chain couples TRBV11-2 to TRBJ2-2, with TRBD2 matching over 10 bases. Germline lookup yields CDR1 SGHAT and CDR2 FQNNGV. CDR3 size: 18 residues. Trimming cost V 5 bases and J 0 bases; bases outside gene matches: 9. CDR3 nucleotide sequence: TGTGCCAGCAGCCCCCGTGGAAGCGGGAGGGCGAACACCGGGGAGCTGTTTTTT. Translated: CASSPRGSGRANTGELFF.

V gene TRBV10-3 combines with J gene TRBJ1-6; 7 nucleotides align to TRBD1. This CDR3 is 14 amino acids long. Trimming took 4 bases from V and 5 from J; bases not matched to a gene: 2. Germline CDR1 reads ENHRY; CDR2 reads SYGVKD. The CDR3 protein is CAISGQGNNSPLHF. CDR3 coding DNA: TGTGCCATCAGTGGACAGGGTAATAATTCACCCCTCCACTTT.

The chain joins TRBV19 to TRBJ2-3; the D is unclear. V was cut by 3 bases and J by 0 bases, with 10 bases left in between. The CDR3 has 15 residues. CDR1 is LNHDA, CDR2 SQIVND, per germline (reference sequence). DNA for the CDR3: TGTGCCAGTAGTATTAAGGGCAGGAGCACAGATACGCAGTATTTT. Translation: CASSIKGRSTDTQYF.

The rearrangement links TRBV30 to TRBJ2-3, with 11 bases lining up with TRBD2. Looked up from germline, CDR1 is GTSNPN and CDR2 is SVGIG (reference sequence). The CDR3 totals 13 residues. CDR3: CASGTSGADTQYF. As DNA, the CDR3 is TGTGCTTCCGGGACTAGCGGAGCAGATACGCAGTATTTT.

This chain uses TRBV9 with TRBJ2-3, with a possible D match to TRBD2 (6 bases). The CDR3 has 16 residues. The germline V and J ends were trimmed by 4 bases and 9 bases, with 24 bases remaining between them. Per germline, CDR1 SGDLS and CDR2 YYNGEE. CDR3 bases: TGTGCCAGCAGCAAACGCAGGGCTACGGCGGAGGGCACGCAGTATTTT. Translation: CASSKRRATAEGTQYF.

This clonotype was seen a handful of times. V is TRBV20-1 and J is TRBJ2-5; a possible D gene is TRBD2 (6 bases). CDR3 length equals 15 residues. Germline V gives CDR1 DFQATT, CDR2 SNEGSKA (reference sequence). V was shortened by 6 bases and J by 5 bases, with 22 bases between the two germline ends. The CDR3 bases are TGCAGTGCCAAAAGGCCATATAGCGGTGCGGAGACCCAGTACTTC. Translating it yields CSAKRPYSGAETQYF.

V is TRBV5-1 and J is TRBJ2-1; 8 bases line up with TRBD2. The CDR3 has 17 amino acids. Trimming took 3 bases from V and 0 from J; bases not matched to a gene: 8. CDR1 SGHRS and CDR2 YFSETQ come from the germline V gene. The CDR3 protein is CASSSGTSYFSYNEQFF. CDR3 sequence (DNA): TGCGCCAGCAGCTCCGGGACTAGTTACTTCTCCTACAATGAGCAGTTCTTC.

This chain uses TRBV20-1 with TRBJ2-7; TRBD2 is a possible D gene (6 bases). CDR1 and CDR2 (germline): DFQATT, SNEGSKA (reference sequence). V lost 3 bases and J lost 4, with 16 bases in between. The length of the CDR3 is 14 residues. The CDR3 sequence: CSASPARDSYEQYF. The CDR3 nucleotides read TGCAGTGCTAGTCCCGCCCGGGACTCTTACGAGCAGTACTTC.

The chain has TRBV11-2 and TRBJ2-7; TRBD1 matches 8 bases. The CDR3 contains 14 residues. J gave up 3 bases and V 5 bases, and 6 bases lay outside the gene matches. CDR1 and CDR2 from the germline V gene are SGHAT and FQNNGV. The CDR3 sequence: CASSRGQGGYEQYF. The CDR3 DNA reads as TGTGCCAGCAGCCGCGGACAGGGTGGCTACGAGCAGTACTTC.

As to this clonotype: Its ends do not fully match the called genes, so a read error is possible. The V gene is TRBV12-3 or TRBV12-4, the J gene TRBJ2-1, with D tentatively TRBD1 or TRBD2 (5 bases each). The CDR3 extends over 16 amino acids. The CDR3: CAISLALGTGGNEQFF. The CDR3 DNA reads TGTGCCATCAGTTTAGCGCTAGGGACCGGCGGGAATGAGCAGTTCTTC.

The V gene is TRBV6-1, the J gene TRBJ1-1; D might be TRBD1 (5 bases). Trimming stripped 3 bases from V and 0 bases from J, with 8 bases between. Germline V CDR1 and CDR2: MNHNS, SASEGT. This CDR3 region has 14 residues. This CDR3 is CASSDGAMNTEAFF. CDR3 sequence (DNA): TGTGCCAGCAGTGACGGGGCGATGAACACTGAAGCTTTCTTT.

This clonotype was detected a few times. The V call is TRBV20-1, the J call TRBJ2-2; the D gene is possibly TRBD1 (5 bases). CDR3 size: 15 residues. V gave up 3 bases and J gave up 0 bases, with 11 bases separating them. The germline V gene has CDR1 DFQATT and CDR2 SNEGSKA (reference sequence). CDR3 in DNA: TGCAGTGCTAGCCCAGGGTCCGCGAACACCGGGGAGCTGTTTTTT. Its translation is CSASPGSANTGELFF.

The genes are TRBV5-6 and TRBJ2-5, with 8 bases aligning to TRBD2. CDR1 SGHDT and CDR2 YYEEEE come from the germline V gene. The CDR3 loop spans 15 amino acids. V lost 4 bases and J lost 4; bases outside the gene matches: 9. The CDR3 bases are TGTGCCAGCAGCATTTACGGACTAGCCCCAGAGACCCAGTACTTC. Protein: CASSIYGLAPETQYF.

The chain couples TRBV10-3 to TRBJ2-7; 8 nucleotides match TRBD1. Trimming cost V 4 bases and J 7 bases; bases outside gene matches: 6. The V gene's germline CDR1 is ENHRY and CDR2 SYGVKD. The CDR3 extends over 13 amino acids. CDR3 bases: TGTGCCATCAGTGGGCAGGGGGCTCAGGAGCAGTACTTC. Amino acid sequence: CAISGQGAQEQYF.

V is TRBV19 and J is TRBJ2-4; D might be TRBD1 (5 bases). Trimming removed 4 bases from V and 0 bases from J, with 13 bases in between. There are 16 residues in the CDR3. Germline V gene sequence: CDR1 LNHDA, CDR2 SQIVND (reference sequence). CDR3 coding DNA: TGTGCCAGTAGTAGGGGCCAACGGATAGCCAAAAACATTCAGTACTTC. It specifies CASSRGQRIAKNIQYF.

V and J are TRBV6-2 or TRBV6-3 and TRBJ2-1; 11 bases are shared with TRBD2. The junction had 6 bases not matched to a gene; V was cut back by 5 bases and J by 3 bases. The CDR3 is 16 residues long. Germline CDR1 MNHEY, CDR2 SVGEGT. Here the CDR3 DNA reads TGTGCCAGCAGTCTGGGGACTAGCGGACGCTACAATGAGCAGTTCTTC. It specifies CASSLGTSGRYNEQFF.

This clonotype was observed a few times. The CDR3 nucleotides are TGCAGTCTCCGACGGGGGAGCGGGGGGGCCTACGAGCAGTACTTC. Its protein is CSLRRGSGGAYEQYF. The V call is TRBV20-1, the J call TRBJ2-7, with 10 bases identical to TRBD2. CDR1 and CDR2 (germline): DFQATT, SNEGSKA (reference sequence). This CDR3 has 15 residues. Losses at the gene ends were 8 bases for V and 2 bases for J; bases not matched to a gene: 12.

The genes are TRBV6-2 or TRBV6-3 and TRBJ2-1; TRBD2 might be the D (5 bases). Germline CDR1 reads MNHEY; CDR2 reads SVGEGT. CDR3 size: 14 residues. V was pared by 2 bases and J by 7 bases, with 12 bases between. This CDR3 reads CASSYRGRGNEQFF. The CDR3 nucleotides are TGTGCCAGCAGTTACAGAGGGCGTGGGAATGAGCAGTTCTTC.

The chain links TRBV2 to TRBJ2-3, with 9 positions matching TRBD1. In germline, CDR1 is SNHLY, CDR2 FYNNEI. The CDR3 covers 13 residues. J was trimmed by 6 bases and V by 7 bases; bases with no gene match: 5. The CDR3 is CASITGGLDTQYF. CDR3 nucleotides: TGTGCCAGCATAACAGGGGGCTTGGATACGCAGTATTTT.

V and J are TRBV12-3 or TRBV12-4 and TRBJ2-2, with D maybe TRBD2 (5 bases). V lost 5 bases and J 6 bases, leaving 16 bases between the germline ends. CDR3 length equals 15 residues. The CDR3 is CASSPQATRAGELFF. DNA of the CDR3: TGTGCCAGCAGTCCCCAAGCGACGCGGGCCGGGGAGCTGTTTTTT.

This chain uses TRBV29-1 with TRBJ1-5; TRBD1 aligns across 7 bases. J was trimmed by 6 bases and V by 6 bases; bases with no gene match: 8. CDR1 is SQVTM, CDR2 ANQGSEA, per germline. The CDR3 is 13 residues long. The CDR3 region is CSVSDRWGQPQHF. CDR3 coding DNA: TGCAGCGTATCGGACAGGTGGGGTCAGCCCCAGCATTTT.